The 29 T cell receptor beta chains presented below share a single source sample, sequenced in a study of cytomegalovirus exposure and HLA in healthy donors. Researchers ran the PCR with 60 Vbeta and 13 Jbeta primers. Using immunoSEQ multiplex PCR, the repertoire was profiled, and TCRdb retains in-frame clones only, with some absent. The table has roughly 140,000 clones, about four fifths seen once. The source material was PBMCs. Receptor source: a male donor in good health and CMV-seronegative.

The V call is TRBV4-1, the J call TRBJ1-2, with D perhaps TRBD1 (6 bases). The CDR3 extends over 17 amino acids. Trimming removed 4 bases from V and 0 bases from J, with 18 bases in between. Per germline, CDR1 MGHRA and CDR2 YSYEKL. As DNA, the CDR3 is TGCGCCAGCAGCCCCACCGGAACAGGGCCAACTAACTATGGCTACACCTTC. It encodes CASSPTGTGPTNYGYTF.

This chain connects TRBV5-4 to TRBJ2-7; maybe TRBD2 (6 bases). Germline-derived CDR1 and CDR2 are SGHNT and YYREEE (reference sequence). Trimming stripped 4 bases from V and 0 bases from J, with 17 bases between. The CDR3 runs 16 residues. In DNA, the CDR3 is TGTGCCAGCAGCCCGAACGGGGGAACTAGCTCCTACGAGCAGTACTTC. Its protein is CASSPNGGTSSYEQYF.

The chain uses TRBV6-6 and TRBJ1-1; a weak D match, TRBD1 (6 bases). Germline V gene data show CDR1 as MNHNY and CDR2 as SVGAGI (reference sequence). Trimming stripped 6 bases from V and 5 bases from J, with 13 bases between. This CDR3 comprises 13 residues. CDR3 in amino acids: CASSPIQGTEAFF. CDR3 coding DNA: TGTGCCAGCAGCCCTATACAGGGTACTGAAGCTTTCTTT.

This clone was counted a single time. The chain uses TRBV19 and TRBJ2-3, with TRBD2 matching 12 bases. Germline V lookup: CDR1 LNHDA, CDR2 SQIVND (reference sequence). This CDR3 has 17 residues. V was clipped by 5 bases and J by 4 bases; unmatched bases: 10. The CDR3 DNA reads as TGTGCCAGTAGTCCCCATCTAGCGGGAGGGCCCGCAGATACGCAGTATTTT. Amino acids: CASSPHLAGGPADTQYF.

The CDR3 protein is CASSPLPGRNTEAFF. The CDR3 DNA sequence: TGTGCCAGCTCACCACTCCCGGGGAGGAACACTGAAGCTTTCTTT. J is TRBJ1-1 and V is TRBV18; D not certain. V was trimmed by 1 base and J by 1 base, leaving 10 bases between them. From germline, CDR1 is KGHSH and CDR2 LQKENI. The CDR3 length is 15 residues.

The chain joins TRBV6-5 to TRBJ1-1; TRBD1 matches 7 bases. There are 15 residues in the CDR3. CDR1 is MNHEY, CDR2 SVGAGI, per germline. After removal of 2 bases from V and 0 bases from J, the junction contained 3 bases not matched to a gene. CDR3 protein: CASSYGDRLNTEAFF. DNA for the CDR3: TGTGCCAGCAGTTACGGGGACAGATTGAACACTGAAGCTTTCTTT.

V and J are TRBV6-5 and TRBJ2-7; TRBD1 agrees at 8 bases. V was clipped by 8 bases and J by 7 bases; unmatched bases: 4. The V gene's germline CDR1 is MNHEY and CDR2 SVGAGI. This CDR3 is built from 11 residues. The CDR3 is CASGQGEEQYF. CDR3 sequence (DNA): TGTGCCAGCGGACAGGGTGAAGAGCAGTACTTC.

This clone came up once. V gene TRBV7-3 combines with J gene TRBJ1-6; TRBD1 might be the D (5 bases). Trimming removed 2 bases at V and 5 bases at J, with 7 bases between. From germline, CDR1 is SGHTA and CDR2 FQGTGA. The CDR3 loop spans 14 amino acids. In nucleotides, the CDR3 is TGTGCCAGCAGCTTAGGGGGGGATAATTCACCCCTCCACTTT. Its protein product is CASSLGGDNSPLHF. The whole variable domain, remainder taken from reference TRBV7-3 and TRBJ1-6, is GAGVSQTPSNKVTEKGKYVELRCDPISGHTALYWYRQSLGQGPEFLIYFQGTGAADDSGLPNDRFFAVRPEGSVSTLKIQRTERGDSAVYLCASSLGGDNSPLHFGNGTRLTVT.

The rearrangement joins TRBV29-1 to TRBJ2-5; D possibly corresponds to TRBD1 (5 bases). Germline V gene lookup returns CDR1 SQVTM and CDR2 ANQGSEA. V lost 6 bases and J lost 1, with 15 bases in between. The CDR3 length is 14 residues. The CDR3 sequence is CSVKRQLTQETQYF. CDR3 bases: TGCAGCGTCAAACGACAGTTAACCCAAGAGACCCAGTACTTC.

In DNA, the CDR3 is TGTGCCAGCTTATCCAGCGGGAATACCGGGGAGCTGTTTTTT. It codes for CASLSSGNTGELFF. The V call is TRBV6-5, the J call TRBJ2-2, with 7 bases identical to TRBD2. CDR1 and CDR2 from the germline V gene are MNHEY and SVGAGI. This CDR3 has 14 amino acids. J gave up 5 bases and V 8 bases, and 8 bases lay outside the gene matches.

In its sample, this clone was seen once. This chain links TRBV9 with TRBJ2-7, with D perhaps TRBD2 (6 bases). Germline CDR1 SGDLS, CDR2 YYNGEE. CDR3 length equals 16 residues. V gave up 0 bases and J gave up 3 bases, with 16 bases separating them. The CDR3 DNA reads as TGTGCCAGCAGCGTAGACGTTACTGGGGGGTTCTACGAGCAGTACTTC. This sequence encodes CASSVDVTGGFYEQYF.

This clone occurred a few times. The J gene is TRBJ2-3, the V gene TRBV5-1; the match to TRBD2 covers 9 bases. Losses at the gene ends were 2 bases for V and 1 base for J; bases not matched to a gene: 5. The CDR3 consists of 16 residues. CDR1 and CDR2 from the germline V gene are SGHRS and YFSETQ. The CDR3 is CASSFGLAGRTDTQYF. The CDR3 DNA reads as TGCGCCAGCAGCTTTGGGCTAGCGGGACGCACAGATACGCAGTATTTT.

The rearrangement uses TRBV9 and TRBJ1-1; possible D gene TRBD1, 6 bases. CDR1 and CDR2 from the germline V gene are SGDLS and YYNGEE. This CDR3 comprises 14 residues. V lost 3 bases to trimming and J lost 3 bases, with 12 bases between them. This CDR3 reads CASSARQADTEAFF. DNA for the CDR3: TGTGCCAGCAGCGCTCGACAGGCAGACACTGAAGCTTTCTTT. Combining the CDR3 with reference TRBV9 and TRBJ1-1 gives the whole variable domain DSGVTQTPKHLITATGQRVTLRCSPRSGDLSVYWYQQSLDQGLQFLIQYYNGEERAKGNILERFSAQQFPDLHSELNLSSLELGDSALYFCASSARQADTEAFFGQGTRLTVV.

This chain joins TRBV5-6 and TRBJ2-1; 9 positions agree with TRBD2. This CDR3 comprises 17 residues. The germline V gene encodes CDR1 SGHDT and CDR2 YYEEEE. V was clipped by 0 bases and J by 5 bases; unmatched bases: 9. CDR3 amino acids: CASSLVAGVGPDNEQFF. For the CDR3, the DNA is TGTGCCAGCAGCTTGGTAGCGGGGGTAGGTCCCGACAATGAGCAGTTCTTC.

This chain links TRBV27 with TRBJ2-7, with 9 bases that match TRBD2. Germline CDR1 is MNHEY and CDR2 is SMNVEV (reference sequence). CDR3 length: 17 residues. The V segment lost 8 bases and the J segment 0 bases; nucleotides outside the gene matches: 14. In nucleotides, the CDR3 is TGTGCCAGCCGTGAAGGACTAGCGCCCCGGAGCTCCTACGAGCAGTACTTC. Its protein is CASREGLAPRSSYEQYF.

The J gene is TRBJ1-6, the V gene TRBV19; D may be TRBD1 (6 bases). The V and J ends lost 0 bases and 7 bases respectively, with 10 bases between them. The CDR3 spans 15 residues. Germline loops: CDR1 LNHDA, CDR2 SQIVND (reference sequence). CDR3 loop: CASSIDGTRNSPLHF. CDR3 sequence (DNA): TGTGCCAGTAGTATAGATGGGACAAGGAATTCACCCCTCCACTTT.

CDR3 amino acids: CASSLKWGGTEAFF. The CDR3 nucleotides read TGTGCCAGCAGCCTTAAATGGGGGGGTACTGAAGCTTTCTTT. J is TRBJ1-1 and V is TRBV14, with a tentative D call TRBD1 (5 bases). Trimming left V 4 bases short and J 5 bases short, with 14 bases between. CDR3 length: 14 amino acids. The germline gives CDR1 SGHDN, CDR2 FVKESK.

The chain is built from TRBV5-6 and TRBJ1-2; perhaps TRBD1 as D (5 bases). This CDR3 comprises 14 residues. V was cut by 3 bases and J by 5 bases, with 14 bases left in between. Germline assignment: CDR1 SGHDT and CDR2 YYEEEE. The CDR3 here is CASSSTRQGYGYTF. The CDR3 DNA is TGTGCCAGCAGCTCCACACGGCAGGGTTATGGCTACACCTTC.

This rearrangement joins TRBV29-1 to TRBJ2-5, with D perhaps matching TRBD1 (6 bases). The CDR3 sequence is 16 residues long. The V and J ends lost 4 bases and 0 bases respectively, with 18 bases between them. Germline CDR1 is SQVTM and CDR2 is ANQGSEA. The chain's CDR3 is CSVARGQGPYQETQYF. The CDR3 DNA sequence: TGCAGCGTTGCAAGGGGTCAGGGGCCTTACCAAGAGACCCAGTACTTC.

The chain has TRBV5-1 and TRBJ2-2, with TRBD2 matching over 13 bases. The CDR3 runs 17 residues. The V gene's germline CDR1 is SGHRS and CDR2 YFSETQ. V shed 4 bases, J shed 5 bases, and the junction held 8 bases outside the gene matches. The CDR3 is CASSLGLAGVRTGELFF. CDR3 nucleotides: TGCGCCAGCAGCCTTGGACTAGCGGGAGTAAGGACCGGGGAGCTGTTTTTT.

V usage is TRBV11-1 and J usage is TRBJ1-3, with D possibly matching TRBD1 (6 bases). V was clipped by 4 bases and J by 5 bases, with 12 bases between them. Germline CDR1 is SGHAT and CDR2 is FQDESV (reference sequence). There are 14 residues in the CDR3. The CDR3 nucleotides read TGTGCCAGCAGCTCGAGACAGGAACGAAACACCATATATTTT. Encoded protein: CASSSRQERNTIYF.

The chain uses TRBV5-6 and TRBJ1-6; 9 bases match TRBD1. The V segment lost 1 base and the J segment 10 bases; nucleotides outside the gene matches: 6. CDR1 is SGHDT and CDR2 is YYEEEE in the germline V gene. The CDR3 sequence is 15 residues long. The CDR3 nucleotides are TGTGCCAGCAGCTTGTTAGACAGGGGGGTATCACCCCTCCACTTT. Translated, it gives CASSLLDRGVSPLHF.

The chain uses TRBV2 and TRBJ1-5, with 7 nucleotides matching TRBD1. The CDR3 sequence is 15 residues long. Germline V lookup: CDR1 SNHLY, CDR2 FYNNEI. V was clipped by 4 bases and J by 13 bases; unmatched bases: 16. CDR3 in amino acids: CASSVQGGVVKSQHF. The CDR3 DNA follows: TGTGCCAGCAGTGTTCAGGGGGGAGTTGTTAAGAGTCAGCATTTT.

This rearrangement joins TRBV5-1 to TRBJ2-2; 7 bases are a match to TRBD1. CDR3 size: 22 residues. CDR1 is SGHRS, CDR2 YFSETQ, per germline. Unmatched junction bases numbered 22, after V lost 2 bases and J lost 0 bases. CDR3: CASSLFLSPDRVSLTNTGELFF. The CDR3 region has the DNA TGCGCCAGCAGCTTATTTTTAAGTCCCGACAGGGTCTCCCTTACGAACACCGGGGAGCTGTTTTTT.

The genes are TRBV9 and TRBJ1-6; TRBD1 is a possible D gene (6 bases). Germline V gene lookup returns CDR1 SGDLS and CDR2 YYNGEE. The germline V and J ends were trimmed by 0 bases and 6 bases, with 10 bases remaining between them. CDR3 size: 15 residues. The CDR3 sequence is CASSVGGGGNSPLHF. Here the CDR3 DNA reads TGTGCCAGCAGCGTAGGAGGGGGGGGTAATTCACCCCTCCACTTT.

Comment on this clone: Other DNA sequences in the same sample also yield this CDR3. The rearrangement links TRBV9 to TRBJ2-7; 8 nucleotides match TRBD2. The V gene's germline CDR1 is SGDLS and CDR2 YYNGEE. With V trimmed by 2 bases and J by 0 bases, 4 bases remained unmatched. The CDR3 runs 15 residues. As DNA, the CDR3 is TGTGCCAGCAGCGTGGCCGGGACTAGCTCCTACGAGCAGTACTTC. Its translation is CASSVAGTSSYEQYF.

This rearrangement joins TRBV7-3 to TRBJ2-1; TRBD2 aligns across 9 bases. Germline-derived CDR1 and CDR2 are SGHTA and FQGTGA. With 5 bases clipped from V and 1 base from J, the junction kept 6 bases outside the gene matches. The CDR3 sequence is 16 residues long. For the CDR3, the DNA is TGTGCCAGCAGCCAAAAGAGCGGGGGGTCCTACAATGAGCAGTTCTTC. Protein sequence: CASSQKSGGSYNEQFF.

This chain connects TRBV25-1 to TRBJ1-2, with D perhaps TRBD1 (5 bases). Germline V gene sequence: CDR1 MGHDK, CDR2 SYGVNS. The ends were cut back, 6 bases at V and 5 bases at J, with 10 bases in the middle. This CDR3 has 12 amino acids. The CDR3 nucleotides read TGTGCCAGCAGGGACCAGGGTTATGGCTACACCTTC. Its translation: CASRDQGYGYTF.

The rearrangement joins TRBV30 to TRBJ1-3, with D hard to call. Trimming removed 1 base from V and 4 bases from J, with 5 bases in between. Germline assignment: CDR1 GTSNPN and CDR2 SVGIG (reference sequence). CDR3 length equals 12 residues. CDR3 coding DNA: TGTGCCTGGAGTGCAGGCGGAAACACCATATATTTT. Translating it yields CAWSAGGNTIYF.